The present T cell receptor beta chain was sequenced within a study (dated by TCRdb to about 2016). Library creation used RT-PCR. The instrument given in TCRdb is Illumina MiSeq. In-frame beta chains were kept once TCRdb had trimmed the public reads at Q25 with fastp and called clones with MiXCR. Rows are combined by CDR3 protein, so each entry shows the most common genes and DNA. Across this sample there are about 680,000 distinct CDR3 sequences, with 14% seen only once. The top ten constitute just over 3.5% of the sample. This clonotype showed up many times. What antigen it recognizes has not been identified. No quality values exist for individual bases; no much larger clone is one base distant. From the cysteine through the phenylalanine, the CDR3 covers 14 amino acids. The read is trimmed to its CDR3 DNA, 42 bases read in frame from base 1. The germline V gene gives CDR1 as ENHRY and CDR2 as SYGVKD. Trimming removed 4 bases from V and 0 bases from J, leaving 10 bases between the germline ends.

Source material: memory CD4+ T cells from blood. This chain joins TRBV10-3 to TRBJ2-7; TRBD2 is perhaps the D gene, given 6 matching bases. This TCR was recovered from a female donor in good health, serving as a healthy control. The CDR3 region has the sequence CAISGGLDSYEQYF. At the DNA level, the sequence is TGTGCCATCAGTGGGGGACTCGACTCCTACGAGCAGTACTTC.